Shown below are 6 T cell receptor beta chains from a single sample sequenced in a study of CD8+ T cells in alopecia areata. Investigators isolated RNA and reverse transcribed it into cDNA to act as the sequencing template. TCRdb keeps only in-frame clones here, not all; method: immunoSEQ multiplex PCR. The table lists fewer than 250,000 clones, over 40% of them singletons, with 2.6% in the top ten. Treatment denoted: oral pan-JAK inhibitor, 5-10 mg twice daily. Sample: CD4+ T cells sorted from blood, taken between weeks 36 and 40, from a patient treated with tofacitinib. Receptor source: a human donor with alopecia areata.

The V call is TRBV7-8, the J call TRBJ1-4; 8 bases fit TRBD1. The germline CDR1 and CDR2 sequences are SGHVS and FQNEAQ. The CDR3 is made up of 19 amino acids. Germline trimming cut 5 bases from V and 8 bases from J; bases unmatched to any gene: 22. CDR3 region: CASSATGGAGPVGLEKLFF. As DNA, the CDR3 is TGTGCCAGCAGCGCAACAGGGGGTGCAGGACCGGTAGGCCTCGAAAAACTGTTTTTT.

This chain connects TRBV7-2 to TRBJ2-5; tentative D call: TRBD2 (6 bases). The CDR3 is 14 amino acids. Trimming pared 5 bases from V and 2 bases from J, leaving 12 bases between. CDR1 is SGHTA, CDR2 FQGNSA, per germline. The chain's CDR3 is CASSGTGAQETQYF. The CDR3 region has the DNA TGTGCCAGCAGCGGGACGGGAGCACAAGAGACCCAGTACTTC.

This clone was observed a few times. The CDR3 region has the DNA TGTGCCAGCAGGGGGACATCCGAGTGGTGGTCGACCTTC. Its protein is CASRGTSEWWSTF. The chain couples TRBV28 to TRBJ1-2; D is possibly TRBD1 (6 bases). V was cut by 6 bases and J by 14 bases, with 22 bases left in between. Per the germline V gene, CDR1 is MDHEN and CDR2 is SYDVKM. The CDR3 totals 13 residues.

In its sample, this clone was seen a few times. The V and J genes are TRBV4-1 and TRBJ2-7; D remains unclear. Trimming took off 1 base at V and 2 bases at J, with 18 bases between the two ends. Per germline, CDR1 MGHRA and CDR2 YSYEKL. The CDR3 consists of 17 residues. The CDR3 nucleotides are TGCGCCAGCAGCCAAGCCTTAGGAACGATGTTCCCCTACGAGCAGTACTTC. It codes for CASSQALGTMFPYEQYF.

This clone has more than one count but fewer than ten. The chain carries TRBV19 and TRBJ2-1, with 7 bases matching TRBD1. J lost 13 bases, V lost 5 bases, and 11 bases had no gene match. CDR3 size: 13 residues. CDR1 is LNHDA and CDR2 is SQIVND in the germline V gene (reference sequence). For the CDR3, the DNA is TGTGCCAGTAGTGGCGATTACGGGACAGCACAGTTCTTC. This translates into CASSGDYGTAQFF.

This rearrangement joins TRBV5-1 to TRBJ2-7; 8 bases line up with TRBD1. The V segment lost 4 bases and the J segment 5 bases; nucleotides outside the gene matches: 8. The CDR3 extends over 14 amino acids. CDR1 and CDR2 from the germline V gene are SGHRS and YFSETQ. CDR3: CASSLDGQGHEQYF. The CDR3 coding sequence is TGCGCCAGCAGCCTTGATGGACAGGGCCACGAGCAGTACTTC.